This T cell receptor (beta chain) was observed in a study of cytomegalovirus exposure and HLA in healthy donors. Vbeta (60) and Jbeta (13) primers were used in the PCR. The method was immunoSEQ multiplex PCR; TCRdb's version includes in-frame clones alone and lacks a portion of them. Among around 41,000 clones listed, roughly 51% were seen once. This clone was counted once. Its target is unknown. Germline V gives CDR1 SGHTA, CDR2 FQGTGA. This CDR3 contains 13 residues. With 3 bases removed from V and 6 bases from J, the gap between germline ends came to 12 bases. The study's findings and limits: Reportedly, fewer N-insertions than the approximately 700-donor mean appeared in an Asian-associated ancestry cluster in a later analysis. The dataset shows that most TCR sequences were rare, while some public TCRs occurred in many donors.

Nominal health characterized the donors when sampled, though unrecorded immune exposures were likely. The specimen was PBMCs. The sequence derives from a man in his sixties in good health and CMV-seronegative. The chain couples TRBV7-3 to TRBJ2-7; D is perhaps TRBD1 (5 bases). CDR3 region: CASSLDMGGEQYF. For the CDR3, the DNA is TGTGCCAGCAGCTTGGACATGGGTGGCGAGCAGTACTTC. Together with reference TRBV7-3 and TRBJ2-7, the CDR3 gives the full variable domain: GAGVSQTPSNKVTEKGKYVELRCDPISGHTALYWYRQSLGQGPEFLIYFQGTGAADDSGLPNDRFFAVRPEGSVSTLKIQRTERGDSAVYLCASSLDMGGEQYFGPGTRLTVT.